Each of the 3 T cell receptor beta chains below was sequenced from the same sample in a study of breast tumors, draining lymph nodes, adjacent tissues. The lymph nodes were axillary draining lymph nodes from breast cancer patients. A single record per CDR3 protein comes from TCRdb applying MiXCR to the multiplex PCR reads. The sample carries around 170,000 distinct CDR3 sequences, about 33% recorded once. The sample was axillary lymph node tissue. Receptors originate from a female donor with breast cancer. Some clones in this sample may be carry-over from other donors' samples.

This clonotype was observed at least ten times. The gene calls are TRBV7-8 and TRBJ2-3; no clear D. This CDR3 has 16 amino acids. V was clipped by 1 base and J by 4 bases, with 15 bases between them. Germline V gene data show CDR1 as SGHVS and CDR2 as FQNEAQ. CDR3 DNA sequence: TGTGCCAGCAGCTTAGGGGTCACCCAAATTGCAGATACGCAGTATTTT. It is translated as CASSLGVTQIADTQYF.

Details on this clonotype: The CDR3 ends on some other residue instead of the conserved phenylalanine or tryptophan, so this is likely a read error. The chain combines TRBV20-1 with TRBJ1-3; D gene unclear. Germline assignment: CDR1 DFQATT and CDR2 SNEGSKA (reference sequence). Trimming took off 6 bases at V and 7 bases at J, with 19 bases between the two ends. This CDR3 spans 14 amino acids. The CDR3 DNA sequence: TGCAGTGCCCAGACCCTCTTAGGCGGGAACACCATATATCTT. Translation: CSAQTLLGGNTIYL.

This clonotype has ten or more counts. This chain connects TRBV18 to TRBJ1-2, with 7 bases lining up with TRBD1. CDR1 and CDR2 from the germline V gene are KGHSH and LQKENI. The CDR3 is 15 amino acids. J gave up 6 bases and V 4 bases, and 11 bases lay outside the gene matches. The CDR3 sequence is CASSLHRGGTNGYTF. The CDR3 DNA is TGTGCCAGCTCACTTCACAGGGGCGGTACGAATGGCTACACCTTC.